The sequence of this TCR beta chain was determined in a study of T cells after yellow fever vaccination. Across the whole study: Preparation used SMART-Seq v4 Ultra Low Input for the low-cell-number fractions. Findings of the study overall: It was the secondary response that reached its peak faster, day 5 versus 15, but it was weaker. In FACS-sorted repertoires, abundant clonotypes from the bulk population could appear as contaminants. Clones from primary vaccination mostly reappeared after the booster (around 96% CD4, less than 90% CD8).

Germline loops: CDR1 SGHRS, CDR2 YFSETQ. Trimming took 2 bases from V and 2 from J; bases not matched to a gene: 5. The CDR3 contains 15 residues. This clonotype was detected a few times. Its target is not known. TCRdb called the 5' RACE reads again in MiXCR, with one record for every CDR3 protein. The repertoire has under 600,000 distinct CDR3 sequences, approximately 13% of them found once; the top ten carry around 15%. The sample was PBMCs, taken on the day of the yellow fever booster vaccination. The sequence came from a man between 25 and 39 years old who received the YFV17D yellow fever vaccine. The chain recombines TRBV5-1 with TRBJ2-7; 9 bases match TRBD2. The CDR3 DNA is TGCGCCAGCAGCTTACAGGCTAGCGGGACCTACGAGCAGTACTTC. Protein product: CASSLQASGTYEQYF.